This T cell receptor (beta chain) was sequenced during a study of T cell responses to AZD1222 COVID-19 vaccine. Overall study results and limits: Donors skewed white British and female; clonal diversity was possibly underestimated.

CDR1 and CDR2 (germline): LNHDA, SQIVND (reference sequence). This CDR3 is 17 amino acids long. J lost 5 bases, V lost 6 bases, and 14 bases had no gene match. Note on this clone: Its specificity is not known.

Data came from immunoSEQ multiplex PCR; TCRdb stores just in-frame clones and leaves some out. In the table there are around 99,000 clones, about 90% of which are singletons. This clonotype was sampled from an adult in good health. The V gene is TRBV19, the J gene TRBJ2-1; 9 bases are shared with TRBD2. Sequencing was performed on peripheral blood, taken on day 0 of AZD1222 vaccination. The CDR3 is CASSTPGWRGGNNEQFF. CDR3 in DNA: TGTGCCAGTAGCACGCCTGGGTGGCGGGGGGGCAACAATGAGCAGTTCTTC.